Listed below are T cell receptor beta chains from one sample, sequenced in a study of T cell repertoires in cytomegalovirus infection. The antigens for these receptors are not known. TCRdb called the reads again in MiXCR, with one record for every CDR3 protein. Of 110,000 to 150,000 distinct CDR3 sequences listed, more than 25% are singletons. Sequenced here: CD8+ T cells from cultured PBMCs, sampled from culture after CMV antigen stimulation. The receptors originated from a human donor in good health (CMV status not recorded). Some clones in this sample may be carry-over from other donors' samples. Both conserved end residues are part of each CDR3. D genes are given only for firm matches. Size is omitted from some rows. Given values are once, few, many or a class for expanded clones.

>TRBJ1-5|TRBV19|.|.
CASRTGGQPQHF
TGTGCCAGTAGGACGGGGGGCCAGCCCCAGCATTTT
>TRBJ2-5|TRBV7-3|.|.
CASSFPREETQYF
TGTGCCAGCAGCTTCCCGCGCGAAGAGACCCAGTACTTC
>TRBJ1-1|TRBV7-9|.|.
CASSKTGGGADEAFF
TGTGCCAGCAGTAAGACGGGGGGAGGGGCCGACGAAGCTTTCTTT
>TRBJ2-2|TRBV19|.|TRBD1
CASSTPGQGITGELFF
TGTGCCAGTAGTACCCCAGGACAGGGAATCACCGGGGAGCTGTTTTTT
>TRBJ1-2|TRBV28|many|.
CASGQRNYGYTF
TGTGCCAGCGGACAGAGAAACTATGGCTACACCTTC
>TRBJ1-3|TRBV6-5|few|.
CASTLGGSTGNTIYF
TGTGCCAGCACTCTCGGGGGCAGTACTGGAAACACCATATATTTT
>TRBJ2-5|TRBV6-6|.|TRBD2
CASSYSAGVQETQYF
TGTGCCAGCAGTTACTCGGCGGGGGTACAAGAGACCCAGTACTTC
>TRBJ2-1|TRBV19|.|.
CASSIEGRGGDEQFF
TGTGCCAGTAGTATTGAGGGCAGGGGAGGGGATGAGCAGTTCTTC
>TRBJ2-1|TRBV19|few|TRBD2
CASSPLAGASYNEQFF
TGTGCCAGTAGTCCACTAGCGGGGGCCTCCTACAATGAGCAGTTCTTC
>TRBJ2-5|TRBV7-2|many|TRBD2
CASSSLLLAGGGWETQYF
TGTGCCAGCAGCTCCCTACTACTAGCGGGGGGTGGGTGGGAGACCCAGTACTTC